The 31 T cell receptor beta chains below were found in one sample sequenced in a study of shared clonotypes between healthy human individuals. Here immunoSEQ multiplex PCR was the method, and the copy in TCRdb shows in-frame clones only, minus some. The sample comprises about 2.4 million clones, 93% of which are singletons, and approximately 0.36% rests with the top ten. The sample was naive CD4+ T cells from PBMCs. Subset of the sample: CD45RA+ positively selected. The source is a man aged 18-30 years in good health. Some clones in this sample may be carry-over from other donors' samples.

The CDR3 protein is CASSPQGLAERNEQFF. The CDR3 DNA reads TGTGCCAGCAGCCCCCAGGGGCTAGCGGAGCGAAATGAGCAGTTCTTC. V and J are TRBV7-3 and TRBJ2-1; possible D gene TRBD2, 7 bases. The ends were cut back, 5 bases at V and 7 bases at J, with 21 bases in the middle. CDR3 length: 16 amino acids. Germline V lookup: CDR1 SGHTA, CDR2 FQGTGA.

The CDR3 nucleotides are TGTGCCAGCAGCAGAAGTCGGGGGGCCTACGAGCAGTACTTC. It specifies CASSRSRGAYEQYF. V usage is TRBV27 and J usage is TRBJ2-7, with 7 bases that match TRBD2. The V gene end was trimmed by 6 bases and the J gene end by 2 bases; junction bases not matched to a gene: 7. CDR3 size: 14 residues. Germline V lookup: CDR1 MNHEY, CDR2 SMNVEV (reference sequence).

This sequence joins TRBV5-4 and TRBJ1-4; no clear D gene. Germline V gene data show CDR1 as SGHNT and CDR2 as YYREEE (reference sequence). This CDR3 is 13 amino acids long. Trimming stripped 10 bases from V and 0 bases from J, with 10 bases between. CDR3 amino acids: CASARSTNEKLFF. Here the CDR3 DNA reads TGTGCCTCGGCCAGATCAACTAATGAAAAACTGTTTTTT.

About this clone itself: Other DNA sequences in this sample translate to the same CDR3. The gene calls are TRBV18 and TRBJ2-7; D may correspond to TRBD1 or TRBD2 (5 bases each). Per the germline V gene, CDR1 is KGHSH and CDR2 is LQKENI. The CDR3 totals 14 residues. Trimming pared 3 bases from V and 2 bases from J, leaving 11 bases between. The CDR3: CASSPGRVTYEQYF. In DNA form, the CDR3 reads TGTGCCAGCTCACCGGGACGCGTGACCTACGAGCAGTACTTC.

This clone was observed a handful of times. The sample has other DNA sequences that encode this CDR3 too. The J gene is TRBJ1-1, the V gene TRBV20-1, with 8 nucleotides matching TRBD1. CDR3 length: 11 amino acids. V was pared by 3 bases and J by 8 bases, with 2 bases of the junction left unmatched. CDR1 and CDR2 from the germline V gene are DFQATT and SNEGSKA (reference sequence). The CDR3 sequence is CSASRDREAFF. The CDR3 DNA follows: TGCAGTGCTAGCAGGGACAGGGAAGCTTTCTTT.

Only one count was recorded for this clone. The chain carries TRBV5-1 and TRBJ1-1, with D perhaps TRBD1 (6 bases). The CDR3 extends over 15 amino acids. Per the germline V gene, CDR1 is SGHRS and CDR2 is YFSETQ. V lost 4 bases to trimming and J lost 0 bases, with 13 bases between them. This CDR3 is CASSGPGHLNTEAFF. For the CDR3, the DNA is TGCGCCAGCAGCGGCCCGGGACACCTGAACACTGAAGCTTTCTTT. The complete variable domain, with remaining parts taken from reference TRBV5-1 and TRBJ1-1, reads KAGVTQTPRYLIKTRGQQVTLSCSPISGHRSVSWYQQTPGQGLQFLFEYFSETQRNKGNFPGRFSGRQFSNSRSEMNVSTLELGDSALYLCASSGPGHLNTEAFFGQGTRLTVV.

The CDR3 region is CAIRGQVNYGYTF. Here the CDR3 DNA reads TGTGCCATCAGGGGACAGGTCAACTATGGCTACACCTTC. The rearrangement joins TRBV6-1 to TRBJ1-2; TRBD1 matches 8 bases. V lost 10 bases and J lost 2; bases outside the gene matches: 6. The CDR3 runs 13 residues. Germline-derived CDR1 and CDR2 are MNHNS and SASEGT.

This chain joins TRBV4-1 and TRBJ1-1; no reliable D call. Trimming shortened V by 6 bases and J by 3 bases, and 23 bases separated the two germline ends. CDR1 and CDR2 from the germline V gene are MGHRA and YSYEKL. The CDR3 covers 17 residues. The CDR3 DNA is TGCGCCAGCAGACAGCGTGCCTTTCGGACGGCCGACACTGAAGCTTTCTTT. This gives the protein CASRQRAFRTADTEAFF.

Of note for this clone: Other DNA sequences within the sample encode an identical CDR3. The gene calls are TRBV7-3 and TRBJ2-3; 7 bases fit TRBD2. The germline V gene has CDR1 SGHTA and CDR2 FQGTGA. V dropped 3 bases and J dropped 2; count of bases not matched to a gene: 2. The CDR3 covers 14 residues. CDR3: CASSFSGDTDTQYF. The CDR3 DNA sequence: TGTGCCAGCAGCTTCAGCGGGGACACAGATACGCAGTATTTT.

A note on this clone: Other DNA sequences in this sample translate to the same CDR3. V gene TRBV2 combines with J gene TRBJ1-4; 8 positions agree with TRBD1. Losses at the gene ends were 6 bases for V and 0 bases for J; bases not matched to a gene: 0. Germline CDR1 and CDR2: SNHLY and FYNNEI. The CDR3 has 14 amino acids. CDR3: CASRTGATNEKLFF. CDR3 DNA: TGTGCCAGCAGGACAGGGGCAACTAATGAAAAACTGTTTTTT.

The CDR3 DNA is TGTGCCAGCCGGACAGGGGCCCGGGAGACCCAGTACTTC. Its translation is CASRTGARETQYF. The genes are TRBV6-5 and TRBJ2-5; TRBD1 matches 9 bases. The germline V gene has CDR1 MNHEY and CDR2 SVGAGI. This CDR3 comprises 13 residues. With 8 bases clipped from V and 5 bases from J, the junction kept 6 bases outside the gene matches.

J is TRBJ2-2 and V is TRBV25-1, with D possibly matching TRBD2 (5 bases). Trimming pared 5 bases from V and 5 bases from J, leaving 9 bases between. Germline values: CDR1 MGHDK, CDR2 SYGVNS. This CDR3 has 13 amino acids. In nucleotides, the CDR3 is TGTGCCAGCAGTCAGCGGCAAACCGGGGAGCTGTTTTTT. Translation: CASSQRQTGELFF.

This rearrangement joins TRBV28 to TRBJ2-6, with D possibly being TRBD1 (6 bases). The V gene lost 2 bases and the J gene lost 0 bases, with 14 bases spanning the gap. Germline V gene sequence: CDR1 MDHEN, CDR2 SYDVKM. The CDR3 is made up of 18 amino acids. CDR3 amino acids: CASSLPGTMISGANVLTF. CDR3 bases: TGTGCCAGCAGTTTACCCGGGACAATGATCTCTGGGGCCAACGTCCTGACTTTC.

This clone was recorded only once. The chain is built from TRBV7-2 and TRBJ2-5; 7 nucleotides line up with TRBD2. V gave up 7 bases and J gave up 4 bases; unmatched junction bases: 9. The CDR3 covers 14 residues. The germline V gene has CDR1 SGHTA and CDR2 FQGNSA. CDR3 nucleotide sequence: TGTGCCAGCAACATCCGGGGGGACGGAGAGACCCAGTACTTC. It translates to CASNIRGDGETQYF. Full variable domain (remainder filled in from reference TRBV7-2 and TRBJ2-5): GAGVSQSPSNKVTEKGKDVELRCDPISGHTALYWYRQSLGQGLEFLIYFQGNSAPDKSGLPSDRFSAERTGGSVSTLTIQRTQQEDSAVYLCASNIRGDGETQYFGPGTRLLVL.

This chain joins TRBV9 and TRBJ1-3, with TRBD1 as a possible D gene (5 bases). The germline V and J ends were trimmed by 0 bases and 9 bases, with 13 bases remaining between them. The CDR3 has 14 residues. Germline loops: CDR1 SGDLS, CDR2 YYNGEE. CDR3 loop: CASSVAGRSATIYF. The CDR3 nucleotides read TGTGCCAGCAGCGTAGCGGGACGGTCTGCCACCATATATTTT.

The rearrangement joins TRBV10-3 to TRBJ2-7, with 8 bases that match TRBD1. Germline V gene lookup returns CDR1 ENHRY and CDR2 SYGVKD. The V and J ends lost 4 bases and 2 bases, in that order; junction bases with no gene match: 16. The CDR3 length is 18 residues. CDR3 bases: TGTGCCATCAGTGTAGCTATTACCGACAGGGGATTTCCCTACGAGCAGTACTTC. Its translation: CAISVAITDRGFPYEQYF.

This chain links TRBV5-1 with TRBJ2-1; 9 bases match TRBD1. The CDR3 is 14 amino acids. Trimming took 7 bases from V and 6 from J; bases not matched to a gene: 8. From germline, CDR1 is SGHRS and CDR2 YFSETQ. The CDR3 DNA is TGCGCCAGCCTCCGACAGGGGGGTGTCAATGAGCAGTTCTTC. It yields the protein CASLRQGGVNEQFF.

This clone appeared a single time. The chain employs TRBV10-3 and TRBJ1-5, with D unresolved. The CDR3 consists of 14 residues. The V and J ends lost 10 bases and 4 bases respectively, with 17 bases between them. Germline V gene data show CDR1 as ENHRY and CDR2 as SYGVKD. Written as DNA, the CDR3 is TGTGCCACCGGCCGCGAGGGTGTTAATCAGCCCCAGCATTTT. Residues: CATGREGVNQPQHF.

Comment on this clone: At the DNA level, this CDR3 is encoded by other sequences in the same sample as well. The CDR3 DNA reads as TGTGCCAGCTCACCACCCTTTGGTCAGCCCCAGCATTTT. Residues: CASSPPFGQPQHF. The V gene is TRBV18, the J gene TRBJ1-5; D not resolved. Germline lookup yields CDR1 KGHSH and CDR2 LQKENI. The CDR3 contains 13 residues. Trimming removed 0 bases at V and 6 bases at J, with 6 bases between.

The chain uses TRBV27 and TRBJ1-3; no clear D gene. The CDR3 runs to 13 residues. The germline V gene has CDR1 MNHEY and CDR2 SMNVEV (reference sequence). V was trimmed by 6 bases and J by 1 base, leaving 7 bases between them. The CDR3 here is CASRATSGNTIYF. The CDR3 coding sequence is TGTGCCAGCAGGGCCACATCTGGAAACACCATATATTTT.

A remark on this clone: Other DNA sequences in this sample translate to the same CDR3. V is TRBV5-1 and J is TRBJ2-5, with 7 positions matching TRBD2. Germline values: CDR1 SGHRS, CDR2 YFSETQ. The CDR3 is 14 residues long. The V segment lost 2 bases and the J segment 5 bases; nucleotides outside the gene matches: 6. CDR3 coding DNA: TGCGCCAGCAGCTTAAGCGGGAATGGTGAGACCCAGTACTTC. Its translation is CASSLSGNGETQYF.

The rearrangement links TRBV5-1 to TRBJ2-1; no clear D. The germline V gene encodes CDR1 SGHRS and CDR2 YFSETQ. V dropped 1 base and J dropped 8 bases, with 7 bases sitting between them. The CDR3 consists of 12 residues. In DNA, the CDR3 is TGCGCCAGCAGCTTGAATTTAGATGAGCAGTTCTTC. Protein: CASSLNLDEQFF.

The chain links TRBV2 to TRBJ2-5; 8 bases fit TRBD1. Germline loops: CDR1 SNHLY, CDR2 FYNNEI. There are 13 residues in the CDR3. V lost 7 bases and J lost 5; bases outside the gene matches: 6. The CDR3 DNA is TGTGCCAGCATGACAGGGGAGAGCGAGACCCAGTACTTC. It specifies CASMTGESETQYF. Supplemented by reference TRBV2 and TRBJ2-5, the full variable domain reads EPEVTQTPSHQVTQMGQEVILRCVPISNHLYFYWYRQILGQKVEFLVSFYNNEISEKSEIFDDQFSVERPDGSNFTLKIRSTKLEDSAMYFCASMTGESETQYFGPGTRLLVL.

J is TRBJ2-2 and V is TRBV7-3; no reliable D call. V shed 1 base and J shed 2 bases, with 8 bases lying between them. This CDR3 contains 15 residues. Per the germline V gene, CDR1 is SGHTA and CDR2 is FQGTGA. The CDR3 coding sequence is TGTGCCAGCAGCTTAAGGGCAGGCAACACCGGGGAGCTGTTTTTT. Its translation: CASSLRAGNTGELFF.

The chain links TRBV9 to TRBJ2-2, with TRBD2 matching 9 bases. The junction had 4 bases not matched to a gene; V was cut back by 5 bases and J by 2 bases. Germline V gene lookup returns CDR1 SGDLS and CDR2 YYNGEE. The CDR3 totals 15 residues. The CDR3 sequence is CASSRAGGNTGELFF. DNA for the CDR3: TGTGCCAGCAGTCGAGCGGGAGGTAACACCGGGGAGCTGTTTTTT.

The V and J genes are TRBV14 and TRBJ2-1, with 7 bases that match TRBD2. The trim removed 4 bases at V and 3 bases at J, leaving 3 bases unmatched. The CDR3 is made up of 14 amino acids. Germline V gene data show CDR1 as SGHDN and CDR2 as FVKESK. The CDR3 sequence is CASSRAGVYNEQFF. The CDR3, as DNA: TGTGCCAGCAGCCGGGCGGGAGTCTACAATGAGCAGTTCTTC.

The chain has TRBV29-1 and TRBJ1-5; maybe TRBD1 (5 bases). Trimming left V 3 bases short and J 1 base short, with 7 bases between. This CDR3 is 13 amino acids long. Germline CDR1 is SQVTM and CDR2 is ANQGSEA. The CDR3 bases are TGCAGCGTTGAGGGGGGAAGCAATCAGCCCCAGCATTTT. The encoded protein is CSVEGGSNQPQHF. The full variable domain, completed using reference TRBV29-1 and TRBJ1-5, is SAVISQKPSRDICQRGTSLTIQCQVDSQVTMMFWYRQQPGQSLTLIATANQGSEATYESGFVIDKFPISRPNLTFSTLTVSNMSPEDSSIYLCSVEGGSNQPQHFGDGTRLSIL.

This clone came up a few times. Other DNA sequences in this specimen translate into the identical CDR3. CDR3 loop: CASSLGTPGGYTF. CDR3 coding DNA: TGCGCCAGCAGCTTAGGGACGCCGGGCGGCTACACCTTC. The genes are TRBV5-1 and TRBJ1-2, with TRBD1 as a possible D gene (5 bases). The CDR3 runs 13 residues. Trimming stripped 2 bases from V and 8 bases from J, with 13 bases between. CDR1 and CDR2 (germline): SGHRS, YFSETQ.

CDR3 residues: CATSRRGRDYEQYF. CDR3 DNA: TGTGCCACCAGCAGGAGGGGCAGAGACTACGAGCAGTACTTC. The rearrangement uses TRBV15 and TRBJ2-7; D might be TRBD1 or TRBD2, each matching 5 bases. The CDR3 contains 14 residues. Per the germline V gene, CDR1 is LNHNV and CDR2 is YYDKDF (reference sequence). V was cut by 3 bases and J by 3 bases, with 12 bases left in between.

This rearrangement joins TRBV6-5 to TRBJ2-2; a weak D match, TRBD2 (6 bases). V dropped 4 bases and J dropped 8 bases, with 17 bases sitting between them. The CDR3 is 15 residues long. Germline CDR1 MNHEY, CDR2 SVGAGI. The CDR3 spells CASSSLLSGAGELFF. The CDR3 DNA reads TGTGCCAGCAGTTCCCTCCTATCGGGAGCAGGGGAGCTGTTTTTT.

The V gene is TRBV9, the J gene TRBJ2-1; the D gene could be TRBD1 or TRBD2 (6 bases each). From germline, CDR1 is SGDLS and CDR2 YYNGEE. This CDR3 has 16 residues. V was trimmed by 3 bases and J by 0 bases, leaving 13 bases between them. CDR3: CASSAGGGSSYNEQFF. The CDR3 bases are TGTGCCAGCAGCGCCGGAGGGGGGAGCTCCTACAATGAGCAGTTCTTC. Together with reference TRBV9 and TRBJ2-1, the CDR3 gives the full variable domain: DSGVTQTPKHLITATGQRVTLRCSPRSGDLSVYWYQQSLDQGLQFLIQYYNGEERAKGNILERFSAQQFPDLHSELNLSSLELGDSALYFCASSAGGGSSYNEQFFGPGTRLTVL.